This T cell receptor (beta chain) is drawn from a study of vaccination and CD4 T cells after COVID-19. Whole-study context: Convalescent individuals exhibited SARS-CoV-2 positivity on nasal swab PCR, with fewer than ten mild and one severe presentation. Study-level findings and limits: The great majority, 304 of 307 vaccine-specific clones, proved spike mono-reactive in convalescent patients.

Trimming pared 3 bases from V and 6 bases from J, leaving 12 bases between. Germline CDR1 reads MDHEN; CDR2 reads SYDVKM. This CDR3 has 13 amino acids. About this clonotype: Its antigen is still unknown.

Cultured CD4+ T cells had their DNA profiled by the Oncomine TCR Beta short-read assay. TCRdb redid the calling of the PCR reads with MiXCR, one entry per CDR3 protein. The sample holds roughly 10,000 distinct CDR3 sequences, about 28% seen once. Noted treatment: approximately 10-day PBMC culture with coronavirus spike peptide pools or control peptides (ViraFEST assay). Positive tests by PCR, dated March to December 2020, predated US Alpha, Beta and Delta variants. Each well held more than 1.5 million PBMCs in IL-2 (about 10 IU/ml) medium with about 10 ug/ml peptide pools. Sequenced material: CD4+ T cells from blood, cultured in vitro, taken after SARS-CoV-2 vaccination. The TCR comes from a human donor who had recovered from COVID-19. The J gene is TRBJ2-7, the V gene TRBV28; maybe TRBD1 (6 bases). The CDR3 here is CASSFHRVGEQYF. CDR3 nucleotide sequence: TGTGCCAGCAGTTTTCACAGGGTTGGCGAGCAGTACTTC.